The 10 T cell receptor beta chains given below trace back to one sample, sequenced in a study of blood T cell repertoires in COVID-19. Clones were sequenced by immunoSEQ multiplex PCR, and TCRdb holds only the in-frame ones, with some missing. The sample lists approximately 270,000 clones; around 88% were seen once. Input material: peripheral blood. All receptors come from a man aged 30-40 years with acute or convalescent COVID-19.

The rearrangement joins TRBV5-1 to TRBJ1-1, with TRBD1 matching over 7 bases. The CDR3 contains 15 residues. CDR1 is SGHRS, CDR2 YFSETQ, per germline. Losses at the gene ends were 3 bases for V and 1 base for J; bases not matched to a gene: 6. The CDR3 nucleotides read TGCGCCAGCAGCTCAAGGGGGCAGAGGAACACTGAAGCTTTCTTT. It encodes CASSSRGQRNTEAFF.

CDR3 in DNA: TGCGCCAGCAGCTTTAATGCGGGAGGGCCTTCTAGGGAGCAGTACTTC. Amino acids: CASSFNAGGPSREQYF. The V gene is TRBV5-1, the J gene TRBJ2-7; 9 nucleotides agree with TRBD2. The CDR3 contains 16 residues. After removal of 2 bases from V and 7 bases from J, the junction contained 13 bases not matched to a gene. Germline loops: CDR1 SGHRS, CDR2 YFSETQ. Complete variable domain (other parts from reference TRBV5-1 and TRBJ2-7): KAGVTQTPRYLIKTRGQQVTLSCSPISGHRSVSWYQQTPGQGLQFLFEYFSETQRNKGNFPGRFSGRQFSNSRSEMNVSTLELGDSALYLCASSFNAGGPSREQYFGPGTRLTVT.

This chain uses TRBV19 with TRBJ2-1, with D possibly TRBD2 on 5 matching bases. Germline CDR1 and CDR2: LNHDA and SQIVND (reference sequence). The CDR3 totals 13 residues. Between the trimmed V and J ends, which lost 5 bases and 7 bases, there was a span of 12 bases. Written as DNA, the CDR3 is TGTGCCAGTAGTGAACTCACGGGGAATGAGCAGTTCTTC. This codes for CASSELTGNEQFF.

The rearrangement uses TRBV3-1 (or the pseudogene TRBV3-2) and TRBJ2-3, with 7 bases fitting TRBD2. The J segment lost 1 base and the V segment lost 0 bases, leaving 1 base of the junction unmatched. CDR1 is LGHDT and CDR2 is YNNKEL in the germline V gene (reference sequence). CDR3 length: 15 amino acids. CDR3 loop: CASSQESGGTDTQYF. The CDR3 DNA is TGTGCCAGCAGCCAAGAGAGCGGGGGCACAGATACGCAGTATTTT.

This sequence joins TRBV6-5 and TRBJ1-3; D might be TRBD1 (6 bases). Germline V lookup: CDR1 MNHEY, CDR2 SVGAGI. Trimming cost V 5 bases and J 0 bases, with 11 bases left between them. This CDR3 contains 15 residues. The CDR3 DNA reads TGTGCCAGCAGTAGTGACAGGTTCTCTGGAAACACCATATATTTT. Translating gives CASSSDRFSGNTIYF.

The rearrangement links TRBV19 to TRBJ2-7; D is possibly TRBD2 (6 bases). The CDR3 runs to 14 residues. Trimming left V 5 bases short and J 6 bases short, with 17 bases between. CDR1 is LNHDA and CDR2 is SQIVND in the germline V gene (reference sequence). In DNA form, the CDR3 reads TGTGCCAGTAGTGAGCGCGGGACGGGGCTCGAGCAGTACTTC. Translating it yields CASSERGTGLEQYF. The full variable domain, with the rest looked up from reference TRBV19 and TRBJ2-7, is DGGITQSPKYLFRKEGQNVTLSCEQNLNHDAMYWYRQDPGQGLRLIYYSQIVNDFQKGDIAEGYSVSREKKESFPLTVTSAQKNPTAFYLCASSERGTGLEQYFGPGTRLTVT.

The chain is built from TRBV12-5 and TRBJ1-5; D gene ambiguous. In germline, CDR1 is LGHNT, CDR2 FRNRAP. V lost 1 base and J 4 bases, leaving 11 bases between the germline ends. This CDR3 contains 15 residues. The CDR3 loop is CASGLDSGQNQPQHF. The CDR3 DNA follows: TGTGCTAGTGGTTTGGATAGCGGCCAAAATCAGCCCCAGCATTTT.

V gene TRBV30 combines with J gene TRBJ2-3, with D tentatively TRBD2 (6 bases). Germline V gene sequence: CDR1 GTSNPN, CDR2 SVGIG (reference sequence). The CDR3 is 12 amino acids. Trimming stripped 5 bases from V and 9 bases from J, with 15 bases between. In nucleotides, the CDR3 is TGTGCCTGGGGGGGGACTCTCCAAACGCAGTATTTT. It encodes CAWGGTLQTQYF.

The rearrangement links TRBV11-2 to TRBJ2-7, with D tentatively TRBD1 (5 bases). The CDR3 totals 14 residues. V lost 1 base, J lost 3 bases, and 10 bases lay in between. From germline, CDR1 is SGHAT and CDR2 FQNNGV. CDR3 coding DNA: TGTGCCAGCAGCTTAGGGACAAAGGGCTACGAGCAGTACTTC. Translating gives CASSLGTKGYEQYF. The whole variable domain, remainder taken from reference TRBV11-2 and TRBJ2-7, is EAGVAQSPRYKIIEKRQSVAFWCNPISGHATLYWYQQILGQGPKLLIQFQNNGVVDDSQLPKDRFSAERLKGVDSTLKIQPAKLEDSAVYLCASSLGTKGYEQYFGPGTRLTVT.

The V call is TRBV5-1, the J call TRBJ1-5, with 7 nucleotides matching TRBD1. CDR3 length: 14 amino acids. CDR1 and CDR2 from the germline V gene are SGHRS and YFSETQ. Losses at the gene ends were 4 bases for V and 5 bases for J; bases not matched to a gene: 6. The CDR3 loop is CASSPGQADQPQHF. Here the CDR3 DNA reads TGCGCCAGCAGCCCCGGACAGGCGGATCAGCCCCAGCATTTT.